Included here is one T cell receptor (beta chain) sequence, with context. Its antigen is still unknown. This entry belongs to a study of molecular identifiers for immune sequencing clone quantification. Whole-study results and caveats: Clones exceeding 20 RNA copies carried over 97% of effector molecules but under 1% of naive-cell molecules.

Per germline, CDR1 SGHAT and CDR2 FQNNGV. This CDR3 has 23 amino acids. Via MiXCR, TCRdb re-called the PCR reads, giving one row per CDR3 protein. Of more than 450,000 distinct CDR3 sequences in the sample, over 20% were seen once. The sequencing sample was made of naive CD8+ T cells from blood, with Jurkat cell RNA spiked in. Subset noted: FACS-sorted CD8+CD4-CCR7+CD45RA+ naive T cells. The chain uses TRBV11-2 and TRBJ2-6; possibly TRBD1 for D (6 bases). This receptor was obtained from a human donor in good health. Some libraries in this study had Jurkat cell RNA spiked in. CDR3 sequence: CATSSLNSHAEGDPISGANVLTF. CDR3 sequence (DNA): TGTGCGACCAGCAGCTTAAATTCCCATGCCGAGGGGGACCCCATCTCTGGGGCCAACGTCCTGACTTTC.